This T cell receptor (beta chain) was profiled in a study of memory CD4+ T cells and cytomegalovirus serostatus. Single viable CD3+CD4+CD8-CD45RO+ cells were sorted as the memory CD4+ T cells. Measured with immunoSEQ multiplex PCR; TCRdb has only the in-frame clones, and not every one. The sample comprises fewer than 50,000 clones, 79% of which are singletons, and approximately 5.3% rests with the top ten. The CDR3 runs to 15 residues. Germline-derived CDR1 and CDR2 are SGHNT and YYREEE (reference sequence). Trimming removed 0 bases at V and 0 bases at J, with 7 bases between. This TCR was recovered from an adult in good health and CMV-seropositive. Sequenced sample: memory CD4+ T cells from blood. This chain connects TRBV5-4 to TRBJ2-1; no firm D call. The CDR3 coding sequence is TGTGCCAGCAGCTTGGCCGGGCCCTCCTACAATGAGCAGTTCTTC. This translates into CASSLAGPSYNEQFF.